This TCR beta chain was sequenced for a study of blood T cell repertoires in COVID-19 (dated by TCRdb to the early 2020s). For context, the study as a whole: The collaborator samples originated in the United States, Italy and Spain and spanned the acute and convalescent phases of COVID-19. Where available, HLA class I and class II types were obtained from metadata supplied by the sample provider rather than from assay-based typing. The samples were drawn from two sources: the first 160 participants of the ongoing ImmuneRACE study, and about 1,300 subjects contributed by 6 global collaborators. The material from the prospective study consisted of cDNA or gDNA derived from T cells, B-cell-depleted T cells, or PBMCs. The dataset comprised deeply sampled blood TCRbeta repertoires from subjects exposed to, actively infected with, or recovered from COVID-19. Sample metadata almost always included a de-identified subject ID, COVID-19 status, age in years and sex. The repertoires were made available in a free public database intended to serve as a resource for research on the immune response to SARS-CoV-2.

One collaborating source in Seattle enrolled patients while the patients were actively infected and followed the patients over time throughout the course of disease. Each collaborating institution followed its own protocols to collect whole blood in K2EDTA tubes. For TCRbeta analysis, collaborators shipped samples in one of three forms: frozen whole blood, isolated PBMCs, or DNA extracted from either of those sample types. Remarks on this clone: No cognate antigen has been identified for it. No base-level quality is on record; no much larger clone is a single base apart.

General conclusions and limits of the study: Clinical and demographic metadata were provided uncurated, with the amount varying by source and participant.

TCRbeta CDR3 regions were amplified from genomic DNA by means of the immunoSEQ Assay, a bias-controlled multiplex PCR. In the source study's methods: The number of nucleated cells in each sample was estimated from the amplification of reference gene primers within the assay. Sequence reads were collapsed and filtered to measure the absolute abundance of every unique TCRbeta CDR3 rearrangement. Productive Simpson clonality was computed per sample as the square root of Simpson's diversity index over productive rearrangements. In TCRdb, the immuneACCESS table is reduced to in-frame sequences with V and J assigned. These tables do not hold every clone; where another copy was compared, an unresolved V gene accounts for under half, and the others remain unexplained. Clone size and the V and J calls come from that table; the DNA yielded D and trimming. The sample contains approximately 50,000 clones, around 85% of them found a single time. Together, the top ten hold under 30% of the sample.

This TCR was sampled from a woman of 80 years or more with COVID-19, enrolled during active disease. Source material: peripheral blood.

The CDR3 loop reads CASSQGDRVELFF. DNA sequence: TGTGCCAGCAGCCAAGGGGACAGAGTTGAGCTGTTTTTT. The chain couples TRBV3-1 (or the pseudogene TRBV3-2) to TRBJ2-2, with 7 junctional bases fitting TRBD1. The CDR3 holds 13 amino acids from the cysteine to the phenylalanine. The DNA shown is the 39-base CDR3, in frame from base 1. Based on the germline V gene (reference sequence), the CDR1 and CDR2 sequences are LGHDT and YNNKEL. At the junction V is shortened by 1 base and J by 11 bases; bases outside the gene matches: 4.